A single sample gave rise to the 16 T cell receptor beta chains below, sequenced in a study of T cell repertoires in cytomegalovirus infection. MiXCR, run by TCRdb on the reads, gives a single entry per CDR3 protein. The table records roughly 730,000 distinct CDR3 sequences, roughly a third of them present only once. These TCRs' antigens remain unknown. This specimen consisted of cultured PBMCs, obtained from culture after CMV antigen stimulation. Source of these receptors: a human donor in good health (CMV status not recorded). Some clones in this sample may be carry-over from other donors' samples.

The rearrangement joins TRBV7-2 to TRBJ2-3; no definite D call. The CDR3 is 14 residues long. V was trimmed by 1 base and J by 5 bases, leaving 10 bases between them. CDR1 and CDR2 from the germline V gene are SGHTA and FQGNSA. The CDR3 coding sequence is TGTGCCAGCAGCTTAGGTGTGAATCGAGATACGCAGTATTTT. It is translated as CASSLGVNRDTQYF.

The V call is TRBV11-2, the J call TRBJ1-1, with D unclear. The CDR3 has 18 residues. Trimming took off 3 bases at V and 0 bases at J, with 20 bases between the two ends. Germline values: CDR1 SGHAT, CDR2 FQNNGV. The CDR3 protein is CASSFSMGFGRVNTEAFF. CDR3 sequence (DNA): TGTGCCAGCAGCTTTAGTATGGGTTTTGGGAGGGTGAACACTGAAGCTTTCTTT.

The gene calls are TRBV7-6 and TRBJ2-7; D may be TRBD1 (5 bases). The V gene lost 8 bases and the J gene lost 6 bases, with 14 bases spanning the gap. This CDR3 region has 12 residues. Per the germline V gene, CDR1 is SGHVS and CDR2 is FNYEAQ. The CDR3, as DNA: TGTGCCAGCGACCTAGGGGCCGGCGAGCAGTACTTC. Its protein is CASDLGAGEQYF.

This clonotype came up many times. CDR3 bases: TGTGCCAGCAGCGTAAAGGCGAGGGGGGCAGATACGCAGTATTTT. Protein sequence: CASSVKARGADTQYF. The chain joins TRBV7-6 to TRBJ2-3, with D perhaps being TRBD1 or TRBD2 (6 bases each). Germline-derived CDR1 and CDR2 are SGHVS and FNYEAQ. V was trimmed by 5 bases and J by 4 bases, leaving 16 bases between them. The CDR3 is made up of 15 amino acids.

V is TRBV7-8 and J is TRBJ1-1; D is possibly TRBD1 (6 bases). The CDR3 loop spans 15 amino acids. The V end was cut by 5 bases, the J end by 4 bases, with 17 bases between. CDR1 and CDR2 from the germline V gene are SGHVS and FQNEAQ. CDR3 in amino acids: CASSPGDRGGTEAFF. Here the CDR3 DNA reads TGTGCCAGCAGCCCCGGGGACCGAGGGGGCACTGAAGCTTTCTTT. The full variable domain, completed using reference TRBV7-8 and TRBJ1-1, is GAGVSQSPRYKVAKRGQDVALRCDPISGHVSLFWYQQALGQGPEFLTYFQNEAQLDKSGLPSDRFFAERPEGSVSTLKIQRTQQEDSAVYLCASSPGDRGGTEAFFGQGTRLTVV.

CDR3 protein: CASSPNGEGTDTQYF. The CDR3 DNA sequence: TGTGCCAGCAGCCCTAATGGCGAGGGAACAGATACGCAGTATTTT. This chain links TRBV7-2 with TRBJ2-3; D may be TRBD2 (5 bases). CDR3 length: 15 amino acids. Germline V gives CDR1 SGHTA, CDR2 FQGNSA. The V end was cut by 5 bases, the J end by 3 bases, with 15 bases between.

The V gene is TRBV19, the J gene TRBJ1-5; D is perhaps TRBD1 (6 bases). The V gene's germline CDR1 is LNHDA and CDR2 SQIVND (reference sequence). V lost 8 bases, J lost 3 bases, and 14 bases lay in between. This CDR3 region has 14 residues. Here the CDR3 reads CASHKQGTNQPQHF. For the CDR3, the DNA is TGTGCCAGTCATAAACAGGGAACCAATCAGCCCCAGCATTTT.

V gene TRBV6-6 combines with J gene TRBJ2-5; possible D gene TRBD1, 6 bases. In germline, CDR1 is MNHNY, CDR2 SVGAGI (reference sequence). V lost 2 bases and J 6 bases, leaving 22 bases between the germline ends. The CDR3 covers 17 residues. The CDR3 nucleotides are TGTGCCAGCAGTTACAACTGGGGGCTAGAAGGCTTACAGACCCAGTACTTC. It encodes CASSYNWGLEGLQTQYF.

Points on this clonotype: One end of the junction does not line up with germline, which may come from a read error. This rearrangement joins TRBV7-6 to TRBJ2-5; no clear D gene. This CDR3 is 13 amino acids long. CDR1 is SGHVS and CDR2 is FNYEAQ in the germline V gene. In DNA, the CDR3 is TGTGCCAGCAGCTTGTATGTTCAAGAGACCCAGTGCTTC. Translated: CASSLYVQETQCF.

The V gene is TRBV2, the J gene TRBJ2-7; D is perhaps TRBD1 (6 bases). CDR1 and CDR2 (germline): SNHLY, FYNNEI. The CDR3 is made up of 14 amino acids. Trimming shortened V by 7 bases and J by 2 bases, and 15 bases separated the two germline ends. The CDR3 region is CASTAGESTYEQYF. The CDR3 DNA reads TGTGCCAGCACCGCAGGGGAGAGTACCTACGAGCAGTACTTC.

In its sample, this clonotype was seen many times. V and J are TRBV7-2 and TRBJ1-1, with no clear D. The ends were cut back, 5 bases at V and 6 bases at J, with 10 bases in the middle. The CDR3 covers 12 residues. Per germline, CDR1 SGHTA and CDR2 FQGNSA. This CDR3 reads CASSPLGSEAFF. The DNA for the CDR3 is TGTGCCAGCAGCCCTCTAGGTTCTGAAGCTTTCTTT.

The rearrangement uses TRBV7-2 and TRBJ1-3; possibly TRBD1 for D (5 bases). Germline V gene lookup returns CDR1 SGHTA and CDR2 FQGNSA. This CDR3 spans 16 amino acids. Trimming removed 9 bases at V and 0 bases at J, with 18 bases between. The CDR3 here is CASSAGRPNSGNTIYF. The CDR3, as DNA: TGTGCCAGTAGCGCGGGACGCCCGAACTCTGGAAACACCATATATTTT.

This clonotype appeared a few times. This chain joins TRBV7-6 and TRBJ2-1; 9 bases agree with TRBD1. From germline, CDR1 is SGHVS and CDR2 FNYEAQ. The CDR3 runs to 16 residues. With V trimmed by 1 base and J by 8 bases, 9 bases remained unmatched. CDR3 bases: TGTGCCAGCAGCTTAGGACCGGGACAGGGATTCTATGAGCAGTTCTTC. This translates into CASSLGPGQGFYEQFF.

This clonotype was detected only a few times. CDR3 DNA sequence: TGTGCCAGCAGCTTAGCCCTCACGACAGACAATGAGCAGTTCTTC. Amino acids: CASSLALTTDNEQFF. The rearrangement links TRBV11-1 to TRBJ2-1; TRBD1 might be the D (5 bases). The V gene's germline CDR1 is SGHAT and CDR2 FQDESV (reference sequence). Deletions cut 0 bases from V and 5 bases from J, with 11 bases between. This CDR3 is built from 15 residues.

A few counts support this clonotype. V usage is TRBV6-5 and J usage is TRBJ2-3; TRBD2 matches 10 bases. The CDR3 consists of 16 residues. CDR1 is MNHEY, CDR2 SVGAGI, per germline. V was clipped by 6 bases and J by 5 bases; unmatched bases: 11. CDR3 residues: CASSSYSGRRRDTQYF. CDR3 DNA: TGTGCCAGCAGCTCCTATAGCGGGAGGAGGAGAGATACGCAGTATTTT.

Only a few counts were recorded for this clonotype. The J gene is TRBJ1-3, the V gene TRBV7-9; possibly TRBD1 for D (5 bases). CDR1 is SEHNR and CDR2 is FQNEAQ in the germline V gene (reference sequence). V was cut by 5 bases and J by 3 bases, with 26 bases left in between. The CDR3 has 19 residues. CDR3 region: CASSQTLSGTPLFGNTIYF. The CDR3 region has the DNA TGTGCCAGCAGCCAAACATTGTCCGGGACGCCCCTGTTTGGAAACACCATATATTTT.